This T cell receptor (beta chain) was sequenced in a study of blood T cells in healthy people across ages. General study points: Long-lived donors exceeded aged donors in naive CD4+ cells and diversity.

The CDR3 is 15 residues long. V dropped 1 base and J dropped 5 bases, with 16 bases sitting between them. Germline assignment: CDR1 SGHRS and CDR2 YFSETQ. Then a second PCR, running roughly 7 to 11 cycles, was carried out with a sample-barcoded 5' primer and a J-beta primer mix. TCRdb analysed the 5' RACE reads with MiXCR anew, one entry per CDR3 protein. The sample contains some 940,000 distinct CDR3 sequences, approximately 32% of which appear only once. In its sample, this clonotype was seen many times. Its antigen remains unknown. This same sample was also taken into another study, of T cells of mothers and their children. From that paper: For each mother, over 8.5 million TCR beta CDR3 reads were obtained, and for each child, roughly 3.3 million. No clones detected were persistent microchimeric T cell clones.

Source material: blood. The receptor was isolated from a woman between 35 and 50 years old in good health. The V and J genes are TRBV5-1 and TRBJ2-7, with D unclear. The CDR3: CASSLRGFVTDEQYF. CDR3 nucleotide sequence: TGCGCCAGCAGCTTGCGTGGTTTCGTGACGGACGAGCAGTACTTC. Full variable domain (remainder filled in from reference TRBV5-1 and TRBJ2-7): KAGVTQTPRYLIKTRGQQVTLSCSPISGHRSVSWYQQTPGQGLQFLFEYFSETQRNKGNFPGRFSGRQFSNSRSEMNVSTLELGDSALYLCASSLRGFVTDEQYFGPGTRLTVT.